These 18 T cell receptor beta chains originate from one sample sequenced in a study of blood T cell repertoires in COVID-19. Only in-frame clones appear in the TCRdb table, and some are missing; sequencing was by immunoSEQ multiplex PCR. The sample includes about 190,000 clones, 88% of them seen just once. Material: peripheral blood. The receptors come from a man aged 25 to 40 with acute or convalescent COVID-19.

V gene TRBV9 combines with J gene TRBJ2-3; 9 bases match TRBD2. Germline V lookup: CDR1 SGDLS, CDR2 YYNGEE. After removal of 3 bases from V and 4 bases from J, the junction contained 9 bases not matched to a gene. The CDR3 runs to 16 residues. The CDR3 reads CASSGLGGGAADTQYF. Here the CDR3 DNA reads TGTGCCAGCAGCGGGCTCGGCGGGGGGGCCGCAGATACGCAGTATTTT. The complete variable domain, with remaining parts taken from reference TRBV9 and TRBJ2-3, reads DSGVTQTPKHLITATGQRVTLRCSPRSGDLSVYWYQQSLDQGLQFLIQYYNGEERAKGNILERFSAQQFPDLHSELNLSSLELGDSALYFCASSGLGGGAADTQYFGPGTRLTVL.

The CDR3 region is CASTTGVDGSYEQYF. CDR3 DNA sequence: TGTGCCAGCACAACCGGGGTTGACGGGAGCTACGAGCAGTACTTC. This sequence joins TRBV9 and TRBJ2-7; D is perhaps TRBD2 (6 bases). The CDR3 contains 15 residues. Trimming pared 6 bases from V and 3 bases from J, leaving 19 bases between. Germline CDR1 and CDR2: SGDLS and YYNGEE.

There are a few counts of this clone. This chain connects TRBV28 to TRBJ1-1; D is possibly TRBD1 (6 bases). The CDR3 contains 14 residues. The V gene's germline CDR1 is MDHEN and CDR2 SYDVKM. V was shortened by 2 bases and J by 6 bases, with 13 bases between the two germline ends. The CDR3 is CASSLHRVTAEAFF. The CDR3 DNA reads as TGTGCCAGCAGTTTACACAGGGTGACCGCTGAAGCTTTCTTT.

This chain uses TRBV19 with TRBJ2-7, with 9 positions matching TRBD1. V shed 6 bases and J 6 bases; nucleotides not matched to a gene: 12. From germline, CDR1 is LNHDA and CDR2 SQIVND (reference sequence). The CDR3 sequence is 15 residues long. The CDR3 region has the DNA TGTGCCAGTAGACCCTCCGGGACAGGGTTGTTCGAGCAGTACTTC. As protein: CASRPSGTGLFEQYF.

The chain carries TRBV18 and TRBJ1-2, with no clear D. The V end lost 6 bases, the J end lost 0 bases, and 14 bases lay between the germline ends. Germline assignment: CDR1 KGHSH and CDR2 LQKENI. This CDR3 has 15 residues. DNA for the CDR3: TGTGCCAGCTCCTCAGAAAGCGCGGCTAACTATGGCTACACCTTC. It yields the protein CASSSESAANYGYTF.

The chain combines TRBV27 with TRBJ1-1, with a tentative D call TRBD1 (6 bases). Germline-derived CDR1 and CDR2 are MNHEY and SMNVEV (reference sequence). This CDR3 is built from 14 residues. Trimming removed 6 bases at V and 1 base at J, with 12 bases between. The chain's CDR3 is CASSSQGWNTEAFF. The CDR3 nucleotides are TGTGCCAGCAGCAGTCAGGGGTGGAACACTGAAGCTTTCTTT.

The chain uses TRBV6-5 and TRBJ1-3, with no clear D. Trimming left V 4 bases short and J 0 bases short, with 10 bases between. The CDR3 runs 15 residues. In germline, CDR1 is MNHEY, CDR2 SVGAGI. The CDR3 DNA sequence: TGTGCCAGCAGTTGGGCACCAAACTCTGGAAACACCATATATTTT. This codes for CASSWAPNSGNTIYF.

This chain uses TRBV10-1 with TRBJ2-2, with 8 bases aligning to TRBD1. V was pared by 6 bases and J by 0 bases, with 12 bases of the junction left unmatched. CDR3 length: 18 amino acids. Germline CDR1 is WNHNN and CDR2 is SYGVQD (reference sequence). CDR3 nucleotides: TGCGCCAGCAGGCGGCAGAACCAGGGACAGGCGAACACCGGGGAGCTGTTTTTT. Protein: CASRRQNQGQANTGELFF.

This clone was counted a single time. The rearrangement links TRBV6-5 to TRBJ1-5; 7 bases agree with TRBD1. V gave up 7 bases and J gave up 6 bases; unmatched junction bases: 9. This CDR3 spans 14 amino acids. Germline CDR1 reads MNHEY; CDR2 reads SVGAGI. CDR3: CASIIQGIGQPQHF. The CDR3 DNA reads TGTGCCAGCATTATACAGGGGATAGGTCAGCCCCAGCATTTT.

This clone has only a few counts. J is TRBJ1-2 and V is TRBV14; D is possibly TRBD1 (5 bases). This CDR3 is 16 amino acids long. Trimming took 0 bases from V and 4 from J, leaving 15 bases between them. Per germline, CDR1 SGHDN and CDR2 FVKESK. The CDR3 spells CASSQDRRGGSYGYTF. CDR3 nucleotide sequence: TGTGCCAGCAGCCAAGATAGGAGGGGAGGGTCCTATGGCTACACCTTC.

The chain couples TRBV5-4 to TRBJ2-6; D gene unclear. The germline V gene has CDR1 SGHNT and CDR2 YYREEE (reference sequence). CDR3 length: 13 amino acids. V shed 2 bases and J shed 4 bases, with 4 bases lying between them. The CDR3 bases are TGTGCCAGCAGCTTCCGGGGGGCCAACGTCCTGACTTTC. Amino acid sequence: CASSFRGANVLTF.

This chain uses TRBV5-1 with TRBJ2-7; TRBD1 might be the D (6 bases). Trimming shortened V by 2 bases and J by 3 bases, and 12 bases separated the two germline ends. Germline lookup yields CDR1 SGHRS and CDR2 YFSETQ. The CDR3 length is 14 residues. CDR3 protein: CASSFTGQSYEQYF. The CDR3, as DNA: TGCGCCAGCAGCTTTACCGGACAGAGCTACGAGCAGTACTTC. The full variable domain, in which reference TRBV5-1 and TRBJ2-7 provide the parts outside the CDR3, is KAGVTQTPRYLIKTRGQQVTLSCSPISGHRSVSWYQQTPGQGLQFLFEYFSETQRNKGNFPGRFSGRQFSNSRSEMNVSTLELGDSALYLCASSFTGQSYEQYFGPGTRLTVT.

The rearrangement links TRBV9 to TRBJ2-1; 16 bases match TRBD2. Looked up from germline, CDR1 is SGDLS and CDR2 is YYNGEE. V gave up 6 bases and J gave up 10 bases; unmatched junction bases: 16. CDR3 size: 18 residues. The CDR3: CASTKGLAGGPSLREQFF. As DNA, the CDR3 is TGTGCCAGCACTAAGGGACTAGCGGGAGGGCCATCCCTCCGGGAGCAGTTCTTC.

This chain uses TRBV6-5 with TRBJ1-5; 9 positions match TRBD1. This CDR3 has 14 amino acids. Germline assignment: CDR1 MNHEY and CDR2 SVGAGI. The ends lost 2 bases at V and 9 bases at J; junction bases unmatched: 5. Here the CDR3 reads CASSYRGGQGPQHF. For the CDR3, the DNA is TGTGCCAGCAGTTACCGTGGGGGACAGGGGCCCCAGCATTTT.

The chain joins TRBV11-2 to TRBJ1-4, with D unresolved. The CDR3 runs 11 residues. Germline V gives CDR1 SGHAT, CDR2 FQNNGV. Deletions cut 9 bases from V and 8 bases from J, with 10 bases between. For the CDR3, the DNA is TGTGCCAGTACCCACGGGGAAAAACTGTTTTTT. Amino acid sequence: CASTHGEKLFF.

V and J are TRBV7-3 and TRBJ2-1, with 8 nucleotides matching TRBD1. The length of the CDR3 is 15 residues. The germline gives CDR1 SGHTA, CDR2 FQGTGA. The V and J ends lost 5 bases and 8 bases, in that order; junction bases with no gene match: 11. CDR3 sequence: CASSINRGSVYEQFF. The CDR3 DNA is TGTGCCAGCAGCATAAACAGGGGGTCGGTCTATGAGCAGTTCTTC.

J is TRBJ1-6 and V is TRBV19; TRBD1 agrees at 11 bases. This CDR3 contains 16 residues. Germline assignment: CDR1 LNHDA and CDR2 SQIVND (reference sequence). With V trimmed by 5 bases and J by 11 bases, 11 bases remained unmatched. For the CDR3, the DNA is TGTGCCAGTAGTTTTAGGACAGGGGGCACTACACCACCCCTCCACTTT. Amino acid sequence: CASSFRTGGTTPPLHF. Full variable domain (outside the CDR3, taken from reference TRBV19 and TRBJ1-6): DGGITQSPKYLFRKEGQNVTLSCEQNLNHDAMYWYRQDPGQGLRLIYYSQIVNDFQKGDIAEGYSVSREKKESFPLTVTSAQKNPTAFYLCASSFRTGGTTPPLHFGNGTRLTVT.

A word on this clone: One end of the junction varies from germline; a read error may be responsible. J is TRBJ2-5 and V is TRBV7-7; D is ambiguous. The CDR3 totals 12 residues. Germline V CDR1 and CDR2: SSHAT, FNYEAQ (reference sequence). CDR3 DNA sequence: TGTGCTAGCAGCTCGTACCAAGAGACCCAGTACTTC. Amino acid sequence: CASSSYQETQYF.